The 15 T cell receptor beta chains below come from one sample, sequenced in a study of cytomegalovirus exposure and HLA in healthy donors. The PCR used 60 Vbeta and 13 Jbeta primers. TCRdb's table, derived via immunoSEQ multiplex PCR, lists solely in-frame clones and lacks some. The data hold around 150,000 clones, with 80% observed a single time. What was sequenced was PBMCs. The source of these receptors is a man aged 40-50 years in good health and CMV-seropositive.

The chain employs TRBV27 and TRBJ1-3, with 9 bases aligning to TRBD1. The length of the CDR3 is 19 residues. CDR1 is MNHEY, CDR2 SMNVEV, per germline (reference sequence). V dropped 5 bases and J dropped 0; count of bases not matched to a gene: 14. The CDR3 here is CASSALGQGKGHSGNTIYF. The DNA of the CDR3 is TGTGCCAGCAGTGCCCTGGGACAGGGAAAAGGCCACTCTGGAAACACCATATATTTT.

The V and J genes are TRBV9 and TRBJ2-1; 8 bases map to TRBD1. This CDR3 contains 15 residues. CDR1 SGDLS and CDR2 YYNGEE come from the germline V gene. V shed 0 bases, J shed 4 bases, and the junction held 3 bases outside the gene matches. The DNA for the CDR3 is TGTGCCAGCAGCGTAGACAGGGGGAATTACAATGAGCAGTTCTTC. It encodes CASSVDRGNYNEQFF.

This clone was counted a single time. The DNA of the CDR3 is TGTGCCAGCAGCTTAGATCGGGTCCGCGAGACCCAGTACTTC. Translated: CASSLDRVRETQYF. The V call is TRBV11-2, the J call TRBJ2-5, with unresolved D. V dropped 0 bases and J dropped 5 bases, with 10 bases sitting between them. Germline V lookup: CDR1 SGHAT, CDR2 FQNNGV. The length of the CDR3 is 14 residues. Looking up the rest from reference TRBV11-2 and TRBJ2-5 gives the full variable domain: EAGVAQSPRYKIIEKRQSVAFWCNPISGHATLYWYQQILGQGPKLLIQFQNNGVVDDSQLPKDRFSAERLKGVDSTLKIQPAKLEDSAVYLCASSLDRVRETQYFGPGTRLLVL.

The rearrangement joins TRBV28 to TRBJ2-4; 9 bases map to TRBD2. Losses at the gene ends were 2 bases for V and 0 bases for J; bases not matched to a gene: 2. The CDR3 has 16 residues. The V gene's germline CDR1 is MDHEN and CDR2 SYDVKM. In DNA, the CDR3 is TGTGCCAGCAGTTTAACTAGCGGGCTAGCCAAAAACATTCAGTACTTC. This sequence encodes CASSLTSGLAKNIQYF.

V and J are TRBV7-9 and TRBJ1-3, with a possible D match to TRBD1 (6 bases). CDR1 is SEHNR and CDR2 is FQNEAQ in the germline V gene (reference sequence). Trimming pared 3 bases from V and 0 bases from J, leaving 9 bases between. The CDR3 is made up of 15 amino acids. The CDR3 nucleotides read TGTGCCAGCAGCTTTGGACAGAACTCTGGAAACACCATATATTTT. The encoded protein is CASSFGQNSGNTIYF. Full variable domain (outside the CDR3, taken from reference TRBV7-9 and TRBJ1-3): DTGVSQNPRHKITKRGQNVTFRCDPISEHNRLYWYRQTLGQGPEFLTYFQNEAQLEKSRLLSDRFSAERPKGSFSTLEIQRTEQGDSAMYLCASSFGQNSGNTIYFGEGSWLTVV.

In this sample, this clone turned up once. The chain employs TRBV7-9 and TRBJ2-3; possibly TRBD1 for D (5 bases). Between the trimmed V and J ends, which lost 5 bases and 9 bases, there was a span of 9 bases. This CDR3 is 11 amino acids long. Germline V gives CDR1 SEHNR, CDR2 FQNEAQ (reference sequence). The CDR3 loop is CASSPGATQYF. CDR3 DNA: TGTGCCAGCAGCCCTGGGGCGACGCAGTATTTT.

This chain links TRBV9 with TRBJ2-3, with a possible D match to TRBD2 (6 bases). Deletions cut 1 base from V and 2 bases from J, with 14 bases between. Germline CDR1 and CDR2: SGDLS and YYNGEE. The CDR3 is 16 residues long. The CDR3 nucleotides are TGTGCCAGCAGCGTACACCCGGGGGTCCCCACAGATACGCAGTATTTT. This gives the protein CASSVHPGVPTDTQYF.

The rearrangement joins TRBV7-6 to TRBJ2-1; 12 bases match TRBD2. V dropped 4 bases and J dropped 5; count of bases not matched to a gene: 9. The germline gives CDR1 SGHVS, CDR2 FNYEAQ. CDR3 length equals 17 residues. The CDR3 reads CASSSPLAGGPDNEQFF. The DNA for the CDR3 is TGTGCCAGCAGCTCCCCACTAGCGGGAGGTCCGGACAATGAGCAGTTCTTC.

The chain recombines TRBV7-9 with TRBJ2-1; 9 nucleotides line up with TRBD2. CDR1 is SEHNR and CDR2 is FQNEAQ in the germline V gene (reference sequence). The CDR3 sequence is 15 residues long. Trimming cost V 2 bases and J 8 bases; bases outside gene matches: 7. Here the CDR3 reads CASSLQGGRADEQFF. The CDR3 nucleotides are TGTGCCAGCAGCTTACAGGGCGGGAGGGCCGATGAGCAGTTCTTC. Complete variable domain (other parts from reference TRBV7-9 and TRBJ2-1): DTGVSQNPRHKITKRGQNVTFRCDPISEHNRLYWYRQTLGQGPEFLTYFQNEAQLEKSRLLSDRFSAERPKGSFSTLEIQRTEQGDSAMYLCASSLQGGRADEQFFGPGTRLTVL.

The chain is built from TRBV28 and TRBJ2-7, with 9 bases lining up with TRBD1. This CDR3 spans 15 amino acids. Germline CDR1 MDHEN, CDR2 SYDVKM. V gave up 6 bases and J gave up 0 bases; unmatched junction bases: 6. The CDR3 region has the DNA TGTGCCAGCAGCTCCGGGACAGGGTTCTCCTACGAGCAGTACTTC. Encoded protein: CASSSGTGFSYEQYF.

V usage is TRBV4-2 and J usage is TRBJ1-4; 8 bases are a match to TRBD1. The CDR3 has 15 amino acids. With 1 base clipped from V and 8 bases from J, the junction kept 6 bases outside the gene matches. Germline CDR1 reads LGHNA; CDR2 reads YNFKEQ. The CDR3 loop reads CASSQGRQGREKLFF. CDR3 nucleotide sequence: TGTGCCAGCAGCCAAGGGAGACAGGGGAGGGAAAAACTGTTTTTT.

The chain carries TRBV27 and TRBJ2-7; a weak D match, TRBD1 (6 bases). The CDR3 extends over 13 amino acids. Trimming removed 1 base at V and 4 bases at J, with 8 bases between. Germline CDR1 reads MNHEY; CDR2 reads SMNVEV (reference sequence). This chain's CDR3 is CASSLYQGYEQYF. For the CDR3, the DNA is TGTGCCAGCAGTTTATACCAGGGGTACGAGCAGTACTTC.

This chain joins TRBV6-4 and TRBJ2-3; 8 bases agree with TRBD2. There are 16 residues in the CDR3. Germline V gene data show CDR1 as MRHNA and CDR2 as SNTAGT. The V gene end was trimmed by 1 base and the J gene end by 3 bases; junction bases not matched to a gene: 6. The CDR3 nucleotides read TGTGCCAGCAGTGACTGGAGCGGGGGCGAGACAGATACGCAGTATTTT. It is translated as CASSDWSGGETDTQYF.

The chain links TRBV19 to TRBJ1-4, with D perhaps matching TRBD1 (6 bases). Trimming left V 7 bases short and J 8 bases short, with 20 bases between. Per germline, CDR1 LNHDA and CDR2 SQIVND (reference sequence). This CDR3 comprises 15 residues. Written as DNA, the CDR3 is TGTGCCAGTACAAGGACAGTGGGCGTATTCGAAAAACTGTTTTTT. This sequence encodes CASTRTVGVFEKLFF.

This sequence joins TRBV6-1 and TRBJ2-7; 8 bases agree with TRBD1. The V gene end was trimmed by 3 bases and the J gene end by 5 bases; junction bases not matched to a gene: 9. The CDR3 extends over 15 amino acids. Germline CDR1 MNHNS, CDR2 SASEGT. Here the CDR3 DNA reads TGTGCCAGCAGTGACGGGACAGGAGGGGTCCACGAGCAGTACTTC. Translating gives CASSDGTGGVHEQYF.